The 15 T cell receptor beta chains reported below all come from one sample, sequenced in a study of preoperative IRX-2 immunotherapy in early breast cancer. Here immunoSEQ multiplex PCR was the method, and the copy in TCRdb shows in-frame clones only, minus some. The repertoire holds 30,000 to 45,000 clones, about four fifths seen once, with approximately 1.5% in the top ten. The treatment denotes: preoperative locoregional IRX-2 cytokine immunotherapy. The input for sequencing was lymph node tissue, taken after IRX-2 immunotherapy. These receptor sequences come from a human donor with breast cancer.

The chain recombines TRBV11-3 with TRBJ1-6; a weak D match, TRBD1 (6 bases). The length of the CDR3 is 14 residues. Germline V lookup: CDR1 SGHNT, CDR2 YENEEA. Trimming stripped 3 bases from V and 7 bases from J, with 10 bases between. The CDR3 region is CASSLKDRNSPLHF. In DNA form, the CDR3 reads TGTGCCAGCAGCTTGAAGGACAGAAATTCACCCCTCCACTTT. Variable domain in full (rest from reference TRBV11-3 and TRBJ1-6): EAGVVQSPRYKIIEKKQPVAFWCNPISGHNTLYWYLQNLGQGPELLIRYENEEAVDDSQLPKDRFSAERLKGVDSTLKIQPAELGDSAVYLCASSLKDRNSPLHFGNGTRLTVT.

The V and J genes are TRBV15 and TRBJ2-7; the match to TRBD2 covers 13 bases. Germline V gene data show CDR1 as LNHNV and CDR2 as YYDKDF (reference sequence). The CDR3 has 16 residues. J was trimmed by 0 bases and V by 5 bases; bases with no gene match: 4. The CDR3 loop reads CATSRGLAGVSYEQYF. The CDR3 region has the DNA TGTGCCACCAGCCGAGGACTAGCGGGGGTCTCCTACGAGCAGTACTTC.

The V and J genes are TRBV23-1 and TRBJ1-3; 9 positions match TRBD1. TRBV23-1 is noted as an ORF with a role that remains uncertain. This CDR3 is built from 19 residues. V was pared by 3 bases and J by 4 bases, with 16 bases of the junction left unmatched. The CDR3 nucleotides read TGCGCCAGCAGTCATTGGCCGGGACAGGGACCCGCCGGAGGAAACACCATATATTTT. This translates into CASSHWPGQGPAGGNTIYF.

This clone came up once. The genes are TRBV6-8 and TRBJ1-6, with D possibly being TRBD1 (6 bases). In germline, CDR1 is MNHGY, CDR2 SAAAGT. CDR3 length: 14 amino acids. Trimming cost V 5 bases and J 10 bases, with 15 bases left between them. CDR3 residues: CASSRDRSMSPLHF. The CDR3, as DNA: TGTGCCAGCAGTCGTGACAGGTCCATGTCACCCCTCCACTTT.

The chain recombines TRBV6-8 with TRBJ1-5, with D uncertain. This CDR3 is built from 16 residues. Germline V gene sequence: CDR1 MNHGY, CDR2 SAAAGT. V lost 4 bases to trimming and J lost 0 bases, with 13 bases between them. CDR3 region: CASSSGVISSNQPQHF. CDR3 DNA sequence: TGTGCCAGCAGTTCTGGTGTCATCAGTAGCAATCAGCCCCAGCATTTT.

This chain uses TRBV6-8 with TRBJ1-2; TRBD1 agrees at 9 bases. The CDR3 loop spans 20 amino acids. With V trimmed by 4 bases and J by 5 bases, 23 bases remained unmatched. From germline, CDR1 is MNHGY and CDR2 SAAAGT. Here the CDR3 DNA reads TGTGCCAGCAGTTCACACACCCCGGGACAGGGAAATGTAGTCGGGTATGGCTACACCTTC. Translated, it gives CASSSHTPGQGNVVGYGYTF.

The chain couples TRBV19 to TRBJ1-2; D is perhaps TRBD1 (6 bases). CDR3 length equals 13 residues. Trimming cost V 4 bases and J 6 bases, with 12 bases left between them. Germline V gives CDR1 LNHDA, CDR2 SQIVND (reference sequence). The CDR3: CASSTGEGDGYTF. CDR3 bases: TGTGCCAGTAGTACGGGAGAGGGGGATGGCTACACCTTC. Combining the CDR3 with reference TRBV19 and TRBJ1-2 gives the whole variable domain DGGITQSPKYLFRKEGQNVTLSCEQNLNHDAMYWYRQDPGQGLRLIYYSQIVNDFQKGDIAEGYSVSREKKESFPLTVTSAQKNPTAFYLCASSTGEGDGYTFGSGTRLTVV.

This clone occurred once. The V call is TRBV6-7, the J call TRBJ1-2; maybe TRBD1 (6 bases). TRBV6-7 is placed among ORFs of uncertain function. V lost 2 bases and J 0 bases, leaving 22 bases between the germline ends. CDR3 length: 19 residues. This CDR3 is CASSYQGGAGRSANYGYTF. CDR3 bases: TGTGCCAGCAGTTACCAAGGGGGGGCAGGTCGTTCAGCTAACTATGGCTACACCTTC.

A few counts support this clone. The V and J genes are TRBV1 and TRBJ1-1; the D call TRBD1 from the table was never checked on the DNA. TRBV1 is a pseudogene locus. The CDR3 contains 18 residues. The chain's CDR3 is CASSQDIRTGSWDTEAFF. CDR3 nucleotides: TGCGCCAGCAGCCAAGATATCCGGACAGGATCCTGGGACACTGAAGCTTTCTTT.

The chain uses TRBV19 and TRBJ1-2; perhaps TRBD1 as D (5 bases). Trimming cost V 1 base and J 3 bases, with 9 bases left between them. Per the germline V gene, CDR1 is LNHDA and CDR2 is SQIVND (reference sequence). This CDR3 spans 14 amino acids. The CDR3 loop reads CASSIVAGHYGYTF. CDR3 nucleotides: TGTGCCAGTAGTATAGTCGCAGGGCACTATGGCTACACCTTC.

The chain recombines TRBV19 with TRBJ2-2; D may correspond to TRBD1 or TRBD2 (7 bases each). V shed 5 bases and J shed 6 bases, with 22 bases lying between them. The germline CDR1 and CDR2 sequences are LNHDA and SQIVND (reference sequence). The CDR3 covers 17 residues. The CDR3 nucleotides are TGTGCCAGTAGTCCTCCACGTGGGAGGGGGCTAGCCGGGGAGCTGTTTTTT. Encoded protein: CASSPPRGRGLAGELFF.

The gene calls are TRBV7-6 and TRBJ2-3; TRBD2 agrees at 9 bases. Germline CDR1 and CDR2: SGHVS and FNYEAQ. The CDR3 extends over 16 amino acids. V shed 2 bases, J shed 4 bases, and the junction held 7 bases outside the gene matches. CDR3 region: CASSLLGGGAPDTQYF. The CDR3 region has the DNA TGTGCCAGCAGCTTATTAGGCGGGGGGGCCCCAGATACGCAGTATTTT.

The V gene is TRBV18, the J gene TRBJ1-2; a weak D match, TRBD1 (6 bases). This CDR3 contains 16 residues. Trimming shortened V by 4 bases and J by 2 bases, and 17 bases separated the two germline ends. CDR1 is KGHSH, CDR2 LQKENI, per germline. DNA of the CDR3: TGTGCCAGCTCACTTTTCGGGACACCAGACAACTATGGCTACACCTTC. It encodes CASSLFGTPDNYGYTF.

CDR3 amino acids: CASRIAGTLRIMNTEAFF. The CDR3, as DNA: TGTGCCAGCAGAATAGCCGGGACCCTGAGGATTATGAACACTGAAGCTTTCTTT. The chain uses TRBV11-3 and TRBJ1-1; possibly TRBD1 for D (5 bases). CDR3 length: 18 amino acids. The germline CDR1 and CDR2 sequences are SGHNT and YENEEA. V was pared by 6 bases and J by 0 bases, with 23 bases between.

Only a few counts were recorded for this clone. V is TRBV6-8 and J is TRBJ2-1, with TRBD2 identical over 13 bases. The germline CDR1 and CDR2 sequences are MNHGY and SAAAGT. This CDR3 region has 14 residues. The V segment lost 6 bases and the J segment 9 bases; nucleotides outside the gene matches: 5. The CDR3 DNA is TGTGCCAGCAGACTAGCGGGGGGGCCTAGTGAGCAGTTCTTC. Residues: CASRLAGGPSEQFF.